Following are 26 T cell receptor beta chains from one sample sequenced in a study of shared clonotypes between healthy human individuals. The assay was immunoSEQ multiplex PCR, and TCRdb's table has in-frame clones only and misses some. This sample carries around 1.5 million clones, 95% to 99% of them seen once, and the ten largest clones take roughly 0.4%. What was sequenced was naive CD4+ T cells sorted from blood. The subset: CD45RA+ positively selected. The receptors here all came from a young man in good health.

This sequence joins TRBV28 and TRBJ2-1, with 7 positions matching TRBD1. V was clipped by 1 base and J by 8 bases; unmatched bases: 11. Germline CDR1 and CDR2: MDHEN and SYDVKM. The CDR3 runs 16 residues. The DNA for the CDR3 is TGTGCCAGCAGTTTATCGTCAGGGGGACGGATTCATGAGCAGTTCTTC. Translated, it gives CASSLSSGGRIHEQFF.

The chain is built from TRBV5-1 and TRBJ2-3; 9 nucleotides agree with TRBD2. The CDR3 length is 16 residues. J was trimmed by 3 bases and V by 4 bases; bases with no gene match: 9. Per the germline V gene, CDR1 is SGHRS and CDR2 is YFSETQ. This chain's CDR3 is CASSGASGTATDTQYF. Written as DNA, the CDR3 is TGCGCCAGCAGCGGCGCTAGCGGGACGGCTACAGATACGCAGTATTTT.

The chain employs TRBV5-1 and TRBJ2-3; D is uncertain. Trimming took 0 bases from V and 3 from J, leaving 5 bases between them. The CDR3 runs to 13 residues. Germline V gene data show CDR1 as SGHRS and CDR2 as YFSETQ. CDR3 in amino acids: CASSLEATDTQYF. The CDR3 nucleotides read TGCGCCAGCAGCTTGGAAGCAACAGATACGCAGTATTTT.

This clone was observed a single time. The chain links TRBV28 to TRBJ2-4, with unresolved D. CDR1 and CDR2 from the germline V gene are MDHEN and SYDVKM. V was clipped by 5 bases and J by 2 bases, with 10 bases between them. This CDR3 contains 14 residues. CDR3 bases: TGTGCCAGCAGTGAAAATAATCCCAAAAACATTCAGTACTTC. Translating it yields CASSENNPKNIQYF.

CDR3 DNA sequence: TGTGCCAGCAGTTCAGGACTAGCTTCCTACAATGAGCAGTTCTTC. Its protein is CASSSGLASYNEQFF. V and J are TRBV14 and TRBJ2-1; 8 positions match TRBD2. After removal of 6 bases from V and 1 base from J, the junction contained 5 bases not matched to a gene. The length of the CDR3 is 15 residues. Looked up from germline, CDR1 is SGHDN and CDR2 is FVKESK.

The chain is built from TRBV4-1 and TRBJ2-7, with D possibly being TRBD1 (6 bases). This CDR3 comprises 15 residues. Germline CDR1 is MGHRA and CDR2 is YSYEKL. Trimming shortened V by 6 bases and J by 2 bases, and 17 bases separated the two germline ends. The CDR3: CASRSRRDIAYEQYF. The CDR3 DNA is TGCGCCAGCAGGTCCAGACGGGACATTGCCTACGAGCAGTACTTC.

The chain recombines TRBV10-2 with TRBJ2-5, with TRBD1 matching over 7 bases. With V trimmed by 2 bases and J by 6 bases, 9 bases remained unmatched. Germline V gene lookup returns CDR1 WSHSY and CDR2 SAAADI. The CDR3 runs to 15 residues. CDR3 amino acids: CASSEPGKQGQTQYF. The DNA of the CDR3 is TGCGCCAGCAGTGAGCCCGGGAAACAGGGGCAGACCCAGTACTTC.

V gene TRBV6-5 combines with J gene TRBJ1-2; no reliable D call. Germline loops: CDR1 MNHEY, CDR2 SVGAGI. The germline V and J ends were trimmed by 7 bases and 3 bases, with 9 bases remaining between them. This CDR3 has 12 amino acids. CDR3 sequence reads: CASMGGDYGYTF. Here the CDR3 DNA reads TGTGCCAGCATGGGAGGCGACTATGGCTACACCTTC.

The rearrangement links TRBV18 to TRBJ1-2; 10 nucleotides line up with TRBD1. The CDR3 is 17 residues long. Losses at the gene ends were 5 bases for V and 6 bases for J; bases not matched to a gene: 15. Germline values: CDR1 KGHSH, CDR2 LQKENI. The CDR3 reads CASSAGTGASRADGYTF. In DNA, the CDR3 is TGTGCCAGCTCAGCTGGGACAGGGGCATCCCGCGCGGATGGCTACACCTTC.

The CDR3 DNA follows: TGTGCCAGCAGTGAATATCTACCACCCCAGCATTTT. This codes for CASSEYLPPQHF. This sequence joins TRBV6-1 and TRBJ1-5; D gene uncertain. CDR1 and CDR2 (germline): MNHNS, SASEGT. The ends were cut back, 2 bases at V and 10 bases at J, with 9 bases in the middle. The CDR3 has 12 residues.

The genes are TRBV29-1 and TRBJ2-7, with D unresolved. Germline V gene data show CDR1 as SQVTM and CDR2 as ANQGSEA. This CDR3 region has 11 residues. V shed 6 bases and J shed 2 bases, with 8 bases lying between them. The CDR3 region has the DNA TGCAGCGTGGGCAGCCCCTACGAGCAGTACTTC. Amino acid sequence: CSVGSPYEQYF.

The chain couples TRBV9 to TRBJ2-1; D might be TRBD1 or TRBD2, each matching 5 bases. Germline CDR1 is SGDLS and CDR2 is YYNGEE. This CDR3 spans 17 amino acids. Trimming stripped 0 bases from V and 4 bases from J, with 17 bases between. The CDR3 region is CASSVEIGASFYNEQFF. CDR3 DNA: TGTGCCAGCAGCGTAGAGATCGGGGCTTCCTTTTACAATGAGCAGTTCTTC.

V gene TRBV7-9 combines with J gene TRBJ2-7, with TRBD1 matching over 7 bases. The CDR3 length is 13 residues. Looked up from germline, CDR1 is SEHNR and CDR2 is FQNEAQ (reference sequence). The ends lost 10 bases at V and 1 base at J; junction bases unmatched: 7. Here the CDR3 reads CATGTVGSYEQYF. DNA for the CDR3: TGTGCCACCGGGACAGTGGGATCCTACGAGCAGTACTTC.

V and J are TRBV7-9 and TRBJ2-7; the D call may be TRBD1 or TRBD2 (5 bases each). V lost 4 bases and J lost 1, with 11 bases in between. Germline lookup yields CDR1 SEHNR and CDR2 FQNEAQ (reference sequence). There are 14 residues in the CDR3. The CDR3 loop is CASSSGTDSYEQYF. CDR3 sequence (DNA): TGTGCCAGCAGCTCAGGGACGGATTCCTACGAGCAGTACTTC.

The chain links TRBV5-6 to TRBJ1-2; D is unresolved. Trimming shortened V by 4 bases and J by 1 base, and 8 bases separated the two germline ends. This CDR3 has 13 amino acids. Germline V gene lookup returns CDR1 SGHDT and CDR2 YYEEEE. This CDR3 reads CASSPDHNYGYTF. CDR3 nucleotides: TGTGCCAGCAGCCCGGACCATAACTATGGCTACACCTTC. Supplemented by reference TRBV5-6 and TRBJ1-2, the full variable domain reads DAGVTQSPTHLIKTRGQQVTLRCSPKSGHDTVSWYQQALGQGPQFIFQYYEEEERQRGNFPDRFSGHQFPNYSSELNVNALLLGDSALYLCASSPDHNYGYTFGSGTRLTVV.

For the CDR3, the DNA is TGTGCCATCAGCGGGACTAGCGGGATCTACGAGCAGTACTTC. This sequence encodes CAISGTSGIYEQYF. V usage is TRBV10-3 and J usage is TRBJ2-7; 13 nucleotides match TRBD2. The CDR3 sequence is 14 residues long. V trimming: 6 bases; J trimming: 3 bases; junction bases outside the gene matches: 2. Germline CDR1 and CDR2: ENHRY and SYGVKD.

The genes are TRBV5-1 and TRBJ1-1, with D maybe TRBD1 (5 bases). Germline V gene sequence: CDR1 SGHRS, CDR2 YFSETQ. The V gene lost 4 bases and the J gene lost 1 base, with 17 bases spanning the gap. The CDR3 contains 16 residues. This chain's CDR3 is CASSRPGTVGNTEAFF. CDR3 in DNA: TGCGCCAGCAGCAGACCCGGGACCGTCGGGAACACTGAAGCTTTCTTT.

This clone was detected only once. V and J are TRBV6-4 and TRBJ2-1; no definite D call. Between the trimmed V and J ends, which lost 4 bases and 6 bases, there was a span of 13 bases. CDR1 is MRHNA, CDR2 SNTAGT, per germline. The CDR3 totals 14 residues. The DNA of the CDR3 is TGTGCCAGCAGTGTAGAGACTCAATCCAATGAGCAGTTCTTC. Protein sequence: CASSVETQSNEQFF.

The V call is TRBV5-1, the J call TRBJ2-3; D perhaps matches TRBD1 (5 bases). Trimming took 6 bases from V and 0 from J, leaving 14 bases between them. From germline, CDR1 is SGHRS and CDR2 YFSETQ. This CDR3 is 15 amino acids long. The CDR3 bases are TGCGCCAGCATGTCCCAGGGTGTAAGCACAGATACGCAGTATTTT. This sequence encodes CASMSQGVSTDTQYF. The variable domain in full, with the rest retrieved from reference TRBV5-1 and TRBJ2-3, is KAGVTQTPRYLIKTRGQQVTLSCSPISGHRSVSWYQQTPGQGLQFLFEYFSETQRNKGNFPGRFSGRQFSNSRSEMNVSTLELGDSALYLCASMSQGVSTDTQYFGPGTRLTVL.

The chain couples TRBV19 to TRBJ2-1; 9 nucleotides align to TRBD2. Losses at the gene ends were 7 bases for V and 2 bases for J; bases not matched to a gene: 3. Germline CDR1 is LNHDA and CDR2 is SQIVND (reference sequence). The CDR3 spans 14 residues. The CDR3 spells CASNGGRAYNEQFF. The DNA for the CDR3 is TGTGCCAGTAATGGCGGGAGGGCCTACAATGAGCAGTTCTTC.

The CDR3 reads CASSLTSGVTDTQYF. As DNA, the CDR3 is TGTGCCAGCAGCCTAACTAGCGGGGTCACAGATACGCAGTATTTT. This chain joins TRBV9 and TRBJ2-3, with 10 bases fitting TRBD2. The CDR3 has 15 amino acids. Germline V lookup: CDR1 SGDLS, CDR2 YYNGEE. Trimming cost V 4 bases and J 2 bases; bases outside gene matches: 4.

This clone was detected once. The chain employs TRBV27 and TRBJ2-2, with 11 bases matching TRBD2. In germline, CDR1 is MNHEY, CDR2 SMNVEV (reference sequence). The CDR3 loop spans 15 amino acids. The J segment lost 0 bases and the V segment lost 8 bases, leaving 2 bases of the junction unmatched. The CDR3 nucleotides read TGTGCCAGCGCACTAGCGGGAGCGAACACCGGGGAGCTGTTTTTT. Residues: CASALAGANTGELFF.

CDR3 amino acids: CASSKKSTARLKPQHF. CDR3 sequence (DNA): TGTGCCAGTAGTAAGAAATCAACAGCGAGGCTTAAGCCCCAGCATTTT. The chain is built from TRBV19 and TRBJ1-5, with D unresolved. CDR1 is LNHDA and CDR2 is SQIVND in the germline V gene (reference sequence). The CDR3 totals 16 residues. Trimming shortened V by 4 bases and J by 8 bases, and 21 bases separated the two germline ends.

Only one count was recorded for this clone. This chain uses TRBV11-2 with TRBJ2-7; 13 nucleotides agree with TRBD2. Germline CDR1 reads SGHAT; CDR2 reads FQNNGV. This CDR3 is built from 16 residues. The V and J ends lost 6 bases and 8 bases, in that order; junction bases with no gene match: 13. The CDR3 sequence is CASREGTSGITTKQYF. The CDR3 coding sequence is TGTGCCAGCAGAGAGGGGACTAGCGGGATAACTACGAAGCAGTACTTC.

This chain joins TRBV5-1 and TRBJ2-7; D perhaps matches TRBD1 (6 bases). In germline, CDR1 is SGHRS, CDR2 YFSETQ. This CDR3 has 17 residues. Trimming removed 2 bases at V and 2 bases at J, with 20 bases between. CDR3 sequence reads: CASSLLHRANITYEQYF. In DNA form, the CDR3 reads TGCGCCAGCAGCTTACTTCACAGGGCGAATATTACCTACGAGCAGTACTTC.

This chain joins TRBV30 and TRBJ1-4; D may be TRBD1 (5 bases). CDR1 is GTSNPN and CDR2 is SVGIG in the germline V gene (reference sequence). The V end was cut by 6 bases, the J end by 8 bases, with 19 bases between. This CDR3 has 14 residues. The CDR3 bases are TGTGCCTGCCCTGTTGGGGGGGTACGCGAAAAACTGTTTTTT. This encodes CACPVGGVREKLFF.